This TCR beta chain was sequenced for a study of OX40 agonist ivuxolimab in advanced cancers. Looking at the study overall: Patients treated during dose escalation were battling hepatocellular carcinoma, melanoma, renal cell or head and neck cancer. Among those enrolled, mean age was about 62 years (range about 23 to 85) and approximately 83% were male. Overall study results and limits: Specificity for antigen went undetermined in the expanded peripheral T cells. Averaging showed that CD8+ T cells had more expanded clones than CD4+ did.

The germline V gene encodes CDR1 MGHRA and CDR2 YSYEKL. Trimming took 4 bases from V and 2 from J; bases not matched to a gene: 10. The CDR3 runs to 16 residues. This clone was observed a few times. Its antigen is still unknown. Some clones are missing from TCRdb's copy, which holds only in-frame ones; the method was immunoSEQ multiplex PCR. The sample comprises 60,000 to 70,000 clones, about four fifths of which are singletons, and roughly 5.8% rests with the top ten. The sequence derives from an adult with an advanced solid tumor such as melanoma, head and neck, liver or kidney cancer. The rearrangement uses TRBV4-1 and TRBJ2-7; 8 bases fit TRBD1. The input for sequencing was CD4+ or CD8+ T cells sorted from blood, taken in a trial of the OX40 agonist ivuxolimab. The CDR3 loop is CASSPHVETGAYEQYF. The CDR3 nucleotides are TGCGCCAGCAGCCCTCATGTCGAGACAGGGGCCTACGAGCAGTACTTC.